This TCR beta chain was found in a study of blood T cell repertoires in COVID-19. Across the study: T cells, B-cell-depleted T cells, or PBMCs supplied cDNA or gDNA.

Methods used by the authors: Estimation of nucleated cell counts was performed using reference gene primer amplification. TCRdb keeps only in-frame clones here, not all; method: immunoSEQ multiplex PCR. Clone size and the V and J calls come from that table; the DNA yielded D and trimming. The table lists about 200,000 clones, nearly 90% of them singletons. The ends lost 2 bases at V and 6 bases at J; junction bases unmatched: 8. The germline CDR1 and CDR2 sequences are MNHNS and SASEGT. The CDR3 length is 16 residues. It was during active infection that Seattle patients were enrolled and then longitudinally followed.

The source material was peripheral blood. This clonotype originated in a man over 45 with COVID-19, enrolled during active disease. The rearrangement uses TRBV6-1 and TRBJ2-4, with 9 bases lining up with TRBD1. DNA for the CDR3: TGTGCCAGCAGTGAATGGGGGACAGGGTTGGGAAACATTCAGTACTTC. Translation gives CASSEWGTGLGNIQYF.